This T cell receptor beta chain comes out of a study of cytomegalovirus exposure and HLA in healthy donors. Findings of the study overall: There were 160 or so TCR beta chains listed as cytomegalovirus-associated.

Note on this clone: The antigen remains unidentified. At one end, the junction sequence differs from germline, possibly due to a read error.

The CDR3 sequence is 17 residues long. Germline values: CDR1 MNHNS, CDR2 SASEGT. The protocol was immunoSEQ multiplex PCR, while the TCRdb copy is restricted to in-frame clones and leaves out a portion. The sample contains over 85,000 clones, 88% of which appear only once. This clonotype was obtained from a woman in her twenties or thirties in good health and CMV-seropositive. The gene calls are TRBV6-1 and TRBJ2-2, with 11 positions matching TRBD2. The specimen sequenced was PBMCs. The CDR3 nucleotides are TGTGCCAGCAGTAAAGCCCCCGGGACTAGCGGCCACGGGGAGCTGTTTTTT. Encoded protein: CASSKAPGTSGHGELFF.